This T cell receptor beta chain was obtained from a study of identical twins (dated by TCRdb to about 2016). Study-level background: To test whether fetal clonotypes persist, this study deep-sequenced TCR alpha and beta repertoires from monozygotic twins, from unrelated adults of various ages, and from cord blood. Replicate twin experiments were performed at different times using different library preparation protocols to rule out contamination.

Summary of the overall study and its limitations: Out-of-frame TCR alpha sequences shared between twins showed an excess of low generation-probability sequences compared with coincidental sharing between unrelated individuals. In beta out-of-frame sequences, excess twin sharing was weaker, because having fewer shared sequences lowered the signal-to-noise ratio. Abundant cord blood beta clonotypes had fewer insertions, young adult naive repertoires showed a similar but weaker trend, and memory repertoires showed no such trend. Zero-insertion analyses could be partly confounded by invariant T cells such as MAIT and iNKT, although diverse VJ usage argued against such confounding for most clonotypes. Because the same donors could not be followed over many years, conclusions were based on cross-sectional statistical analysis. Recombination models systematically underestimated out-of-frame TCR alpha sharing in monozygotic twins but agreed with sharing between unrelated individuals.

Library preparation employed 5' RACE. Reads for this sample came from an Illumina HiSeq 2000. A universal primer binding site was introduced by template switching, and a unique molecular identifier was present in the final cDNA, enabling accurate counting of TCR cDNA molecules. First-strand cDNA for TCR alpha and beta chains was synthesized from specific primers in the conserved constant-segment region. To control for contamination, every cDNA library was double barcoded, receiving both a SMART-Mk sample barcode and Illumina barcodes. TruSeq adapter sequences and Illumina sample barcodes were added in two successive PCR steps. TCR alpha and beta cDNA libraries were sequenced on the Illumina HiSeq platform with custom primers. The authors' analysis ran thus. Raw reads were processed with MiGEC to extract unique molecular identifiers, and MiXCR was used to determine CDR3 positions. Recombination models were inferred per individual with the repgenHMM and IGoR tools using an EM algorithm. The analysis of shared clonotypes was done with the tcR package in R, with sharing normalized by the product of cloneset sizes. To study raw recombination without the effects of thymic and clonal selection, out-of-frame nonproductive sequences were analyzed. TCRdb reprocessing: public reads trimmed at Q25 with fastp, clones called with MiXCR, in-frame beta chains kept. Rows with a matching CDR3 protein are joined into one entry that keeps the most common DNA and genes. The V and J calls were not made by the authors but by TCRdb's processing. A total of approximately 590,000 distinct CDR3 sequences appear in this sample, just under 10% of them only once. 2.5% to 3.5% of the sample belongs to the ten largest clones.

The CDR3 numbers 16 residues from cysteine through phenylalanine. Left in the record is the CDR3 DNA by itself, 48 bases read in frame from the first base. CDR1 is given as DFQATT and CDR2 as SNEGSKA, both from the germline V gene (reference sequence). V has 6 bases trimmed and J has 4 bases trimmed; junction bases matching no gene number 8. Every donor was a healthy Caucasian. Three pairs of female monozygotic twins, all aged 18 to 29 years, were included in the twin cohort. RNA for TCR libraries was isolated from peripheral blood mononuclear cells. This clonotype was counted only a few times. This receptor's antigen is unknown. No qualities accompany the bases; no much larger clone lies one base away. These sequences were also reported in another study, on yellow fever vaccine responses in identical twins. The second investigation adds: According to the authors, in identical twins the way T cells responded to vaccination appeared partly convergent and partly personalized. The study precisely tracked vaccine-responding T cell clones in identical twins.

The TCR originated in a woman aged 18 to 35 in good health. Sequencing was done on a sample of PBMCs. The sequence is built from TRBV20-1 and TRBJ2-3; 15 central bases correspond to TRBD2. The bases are TGCAGTGCCCCGGGACTAGCGGGGGGTAAGGCAGATACGCAGTATTTT. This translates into CSAPGLAGGKADTQYF.